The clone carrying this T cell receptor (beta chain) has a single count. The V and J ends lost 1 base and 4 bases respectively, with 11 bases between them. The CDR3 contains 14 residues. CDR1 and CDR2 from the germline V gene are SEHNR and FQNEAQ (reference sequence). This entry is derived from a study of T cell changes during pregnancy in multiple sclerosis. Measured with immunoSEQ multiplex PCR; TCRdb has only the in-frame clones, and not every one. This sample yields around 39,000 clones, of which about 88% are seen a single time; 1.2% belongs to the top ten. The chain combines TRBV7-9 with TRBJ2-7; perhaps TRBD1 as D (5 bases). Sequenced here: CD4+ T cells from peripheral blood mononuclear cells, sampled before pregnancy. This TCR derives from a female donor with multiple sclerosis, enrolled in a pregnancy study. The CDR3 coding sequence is TGTGCCAGCAGCTTAGAAGGGGTCGGGTACGAGCAGTACTTC. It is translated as CASSLEGVGYEQYF.